Sequencing of this T cell receptor (beta chain) was carried out in a study of blood T cells in healthy people across ages. Alongside a J-beta primer mix, a sample-barcoded 5' primer served in a second PCR lasting roughly 6 to 12 cycles. TCRdb reprocessed the 5' RACE reads with MiXCR, giving one entry per CDR3 protein. The sample yields 550,000 to 700,000 distinct CDR3 sequences, roughly a quarter seen once. The CDR3 consists of 14 residues. The V gene's germline CDR1 is GTSNPN and CDR2 SVGIG (reference sequence). Between the trimmed V and J ends, which lost 4 bases and 2 bases, there was a span of 14 bases.

The chain carries TRBV30 and TRBJ2-5; tentative D call: TRBD1 (5 bases). Sequencing was carried out using blood. The receptor was isolated from a woman in her seventies in good health. The CDR3 here is CAWNQGLTQETQYF. The CDR3 DNA sequence: TGTGCCTGGAACCAGGGTTTAACACAAGAGACCCAGTACTTC.